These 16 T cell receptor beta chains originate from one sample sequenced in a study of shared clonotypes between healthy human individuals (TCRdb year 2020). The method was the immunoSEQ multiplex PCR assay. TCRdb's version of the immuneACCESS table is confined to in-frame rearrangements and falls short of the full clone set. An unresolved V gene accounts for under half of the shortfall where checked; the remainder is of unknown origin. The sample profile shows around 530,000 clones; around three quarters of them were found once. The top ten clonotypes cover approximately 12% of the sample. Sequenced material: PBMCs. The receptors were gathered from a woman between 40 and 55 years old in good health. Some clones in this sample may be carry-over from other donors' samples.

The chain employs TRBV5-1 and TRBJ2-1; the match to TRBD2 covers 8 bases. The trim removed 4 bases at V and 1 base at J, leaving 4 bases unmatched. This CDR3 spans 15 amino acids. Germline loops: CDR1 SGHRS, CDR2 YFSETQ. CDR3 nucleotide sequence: TGCGCCAGCAGCCCCACTAGCGGATCCTACAATGAGCAGTTCTTC. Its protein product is CASSPTSGSYNEQFF.

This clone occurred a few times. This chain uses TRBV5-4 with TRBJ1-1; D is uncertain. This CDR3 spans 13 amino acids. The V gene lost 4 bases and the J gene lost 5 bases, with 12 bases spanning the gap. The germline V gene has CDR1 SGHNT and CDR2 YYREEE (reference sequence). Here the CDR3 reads CASSGSKATEAFF. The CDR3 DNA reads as TGTGCCAGCAGCGGGTCCAAAGCTACTGAAGCTTTCTTT. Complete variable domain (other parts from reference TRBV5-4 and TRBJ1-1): ETGVTQSPTHLIKTRGQQVTLRCSSQSGHNTVSWYQQALGQGPQFIFQYYREEENGRGNFPPRFSGLQFPNYSSELNVNALELDDSALYLCASSGSKATEAFFGQGTRLTVV.

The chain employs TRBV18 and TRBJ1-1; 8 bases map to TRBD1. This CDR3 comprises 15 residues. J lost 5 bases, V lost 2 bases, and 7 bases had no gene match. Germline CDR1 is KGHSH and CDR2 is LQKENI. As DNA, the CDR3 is TGTGCCAGCTCACCAACACAGGGGGTAACGACTGAAGCTTTCTTT. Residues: CASSPTQGVTTEAFF. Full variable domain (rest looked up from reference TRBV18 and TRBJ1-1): NAGVMQNPRHLVRRRGQEARLRCSPMKGHSHVYWYRQLPEEGLKFMVYLQKENIIDESGMPKERFSAEFPKEGPSILRIQQVVRGDSAAYFCASSPTQGVTTEAFFGQGTRLTVV.

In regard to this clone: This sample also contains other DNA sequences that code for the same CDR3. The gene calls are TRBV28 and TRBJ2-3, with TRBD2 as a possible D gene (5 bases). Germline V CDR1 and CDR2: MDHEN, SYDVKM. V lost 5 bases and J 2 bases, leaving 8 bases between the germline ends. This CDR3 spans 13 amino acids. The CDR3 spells CASSPGSTDTQYF. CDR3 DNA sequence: TGTGCCAGCAGTCCGGGGTCCACAGATACGCAGTATTTT.

Here the CDR3 DNA reads TGTGCCATCAGTGAGACTTGGGTCCGAGCGGACACCGGGGAGCTGTTTTTT. Translated, it gives CAISETWVRADTGELFF. This chain uses TRBV10-3 with TRBJ2-2; TRBD2 is a possible D gene (5 bases). V lost 2 bases and J 3 bases, leaving 16 bases between the germline ends. Germline V gene data show CDR1 as ENHRY and CDR2 as SYGVKD. The CDR3 loop spans 17 amino acids.

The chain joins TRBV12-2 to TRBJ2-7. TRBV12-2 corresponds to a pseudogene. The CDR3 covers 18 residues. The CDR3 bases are TGTGCAAGTCGCTTAGCGAAAGGACCAGTCCTGGGCGGCTACGAGCAGTACTTC. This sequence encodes CASRLAKGPVLGGYEQYF.

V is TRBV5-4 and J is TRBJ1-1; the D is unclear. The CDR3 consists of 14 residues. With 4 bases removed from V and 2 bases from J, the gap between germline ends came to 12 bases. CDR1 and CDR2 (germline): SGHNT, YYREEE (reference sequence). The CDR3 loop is CASSPWAPNTEAFF. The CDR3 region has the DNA TGTGCCAGCAGCCCGTGGGCACCAAACACTGAAGCTTTCTTT.

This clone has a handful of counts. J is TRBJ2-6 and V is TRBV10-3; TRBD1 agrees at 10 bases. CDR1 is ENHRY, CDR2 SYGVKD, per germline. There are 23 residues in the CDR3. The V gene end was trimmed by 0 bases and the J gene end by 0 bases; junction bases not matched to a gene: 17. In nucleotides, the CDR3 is TGTGCCATCAGTGAGTCTGGGGGTAGGGGACAGGGGTTTCCCCTCTCTGGGGCCAACGTCCTGACTTTC. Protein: CAISESGGRGQGFPLSGANVLTF.

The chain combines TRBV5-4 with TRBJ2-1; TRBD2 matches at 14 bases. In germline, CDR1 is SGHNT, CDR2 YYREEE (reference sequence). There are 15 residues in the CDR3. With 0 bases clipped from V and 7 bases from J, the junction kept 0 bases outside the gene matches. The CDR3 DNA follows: TGTGCCAGCAGCTTGGGGACTAGCGGGAGGAATGAGCAGTTCTTC. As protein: CASSLGTSGRNEQFF.

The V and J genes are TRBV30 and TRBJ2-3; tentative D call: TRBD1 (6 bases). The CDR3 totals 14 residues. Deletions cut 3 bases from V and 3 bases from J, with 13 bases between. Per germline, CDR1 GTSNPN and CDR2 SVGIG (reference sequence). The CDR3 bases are TGTGCCTGGAGCCAGGGGAGTTCGACAGATACGCAGTATTTT. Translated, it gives CAWSQGSSTDTQYF. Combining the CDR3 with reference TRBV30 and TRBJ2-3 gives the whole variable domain SQTIHQWPATLVQPVGSPLSLECTVEGTSNPNLYWYRQAAGRGLQLLFYSVGIGQISSEVPQNLSASRPQDRQFILSSKKLLLSDSGFYLCAWSQGSSTDTQYFGPGTRLTVL.

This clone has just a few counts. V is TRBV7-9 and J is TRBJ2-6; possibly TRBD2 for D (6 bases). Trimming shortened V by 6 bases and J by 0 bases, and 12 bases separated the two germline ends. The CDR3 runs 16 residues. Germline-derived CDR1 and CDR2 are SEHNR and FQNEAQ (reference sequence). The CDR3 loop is CASRPGTASGANVLTF. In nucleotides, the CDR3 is TGTGCCAGCAGGCCGGGGACTGCCTCTGGGGCCAACGTCCTGACTTTC.

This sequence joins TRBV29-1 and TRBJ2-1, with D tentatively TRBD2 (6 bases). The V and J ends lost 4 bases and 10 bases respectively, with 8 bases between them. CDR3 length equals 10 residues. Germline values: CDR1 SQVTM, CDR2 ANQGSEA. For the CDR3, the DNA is TGCAGCGTTGGTCTAGCGGAGCAGTTCTTC. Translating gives CSVGLAEQFF.

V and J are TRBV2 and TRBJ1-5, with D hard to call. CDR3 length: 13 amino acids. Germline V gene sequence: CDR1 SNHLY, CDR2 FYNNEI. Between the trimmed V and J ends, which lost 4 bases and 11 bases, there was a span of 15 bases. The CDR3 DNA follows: TGTGCCAGCAGTGTACTTATTGGCGGGGCCCAGCATTTT. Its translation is CASSVLIGGAQHF.

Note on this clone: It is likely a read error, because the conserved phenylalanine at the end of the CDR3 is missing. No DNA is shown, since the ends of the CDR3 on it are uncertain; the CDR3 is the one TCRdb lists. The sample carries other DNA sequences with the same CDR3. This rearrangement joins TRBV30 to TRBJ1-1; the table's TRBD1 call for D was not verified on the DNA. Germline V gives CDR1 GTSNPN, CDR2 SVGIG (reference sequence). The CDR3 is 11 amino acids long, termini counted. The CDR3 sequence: CAWRDMTEAFL.

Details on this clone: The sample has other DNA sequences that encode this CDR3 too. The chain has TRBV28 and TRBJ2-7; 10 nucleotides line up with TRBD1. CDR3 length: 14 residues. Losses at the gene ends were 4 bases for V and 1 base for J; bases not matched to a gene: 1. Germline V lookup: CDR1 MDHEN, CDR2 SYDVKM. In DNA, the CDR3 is TGTGCCAGCAGTTCGGGACAGGGGTCCTACGAGCAGTACTTC. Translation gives CASSSGQGSYEQYF.

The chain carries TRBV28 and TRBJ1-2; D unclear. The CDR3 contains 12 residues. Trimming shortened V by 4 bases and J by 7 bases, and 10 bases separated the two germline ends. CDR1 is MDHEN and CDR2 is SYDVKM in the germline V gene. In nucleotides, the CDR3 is TGTGCCAGCAGTTATGGCGGAGGTGGCTACACCTTC. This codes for CASSYGGGGYTF.